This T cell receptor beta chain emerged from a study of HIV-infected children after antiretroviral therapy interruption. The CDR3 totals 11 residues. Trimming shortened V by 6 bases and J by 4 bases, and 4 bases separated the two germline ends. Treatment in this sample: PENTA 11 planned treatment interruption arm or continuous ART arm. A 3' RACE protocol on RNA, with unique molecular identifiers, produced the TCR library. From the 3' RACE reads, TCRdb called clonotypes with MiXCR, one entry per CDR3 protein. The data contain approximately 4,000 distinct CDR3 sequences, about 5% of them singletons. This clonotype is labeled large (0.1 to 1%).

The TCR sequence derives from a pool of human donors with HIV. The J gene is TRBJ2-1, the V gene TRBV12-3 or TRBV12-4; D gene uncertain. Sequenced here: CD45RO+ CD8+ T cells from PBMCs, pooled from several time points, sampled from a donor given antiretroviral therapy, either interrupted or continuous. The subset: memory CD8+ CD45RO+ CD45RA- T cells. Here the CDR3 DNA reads TGTGCCAGCAGACGTTACAATGAGCAGTTCTTC. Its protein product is CASRRYNEQFF.